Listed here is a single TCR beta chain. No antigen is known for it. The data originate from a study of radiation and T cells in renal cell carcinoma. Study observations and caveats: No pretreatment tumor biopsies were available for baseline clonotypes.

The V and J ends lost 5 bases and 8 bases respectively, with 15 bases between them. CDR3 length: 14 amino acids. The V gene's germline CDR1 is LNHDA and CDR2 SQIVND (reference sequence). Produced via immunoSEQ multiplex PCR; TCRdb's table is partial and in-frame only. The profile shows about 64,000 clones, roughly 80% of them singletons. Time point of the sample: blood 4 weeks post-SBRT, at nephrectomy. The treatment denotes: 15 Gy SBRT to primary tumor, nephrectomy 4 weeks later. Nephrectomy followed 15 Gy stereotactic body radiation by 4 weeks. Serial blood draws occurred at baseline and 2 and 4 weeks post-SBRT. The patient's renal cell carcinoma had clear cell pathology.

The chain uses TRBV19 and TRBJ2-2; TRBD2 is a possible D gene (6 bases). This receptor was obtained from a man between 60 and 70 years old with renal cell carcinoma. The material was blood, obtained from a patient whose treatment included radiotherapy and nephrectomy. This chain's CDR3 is CASSPRTTSGELFF. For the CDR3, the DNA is TGTGCCAGTAGTCCCCGGACTACCTCTGGGGAGCTGTTTTTT.